This is a list of T cell receptor beta chains from one sample in a study of shared clonotypes between healthy human individuals. The repertoire was sequenced with immunoSEQ multiplex PCR; TCRdb's copy has only in-frame clones and lacks some. The profile shows around 700,000 clones, about 91% of them singletons. The sample comprised naive CD8+ T cells sorted from blood. The origin of the receptors is a young man in good health. The CDR3 runs from the conserved cysteine through the conserved F or W.

>TRBJ1-5|18|TRBV2
CASSEVQGDLLINQPQHF
>TRBJ2-5|15|TRBV9
CASSVGDGVDETQYF
>TRBJ2-7|15|TRBV27
CASSFYGGGSYEQYF
>TRBJ2-6|15|TRBV29-1
CSVEGGVSGANVLTF
>TRBJ2-7|18|TRBV28
CASSFLAFGLNRPYEQYF
>TRBJ1-1|12|TRBV7-6
CASSQEGTEAFF
>TRBJ2-7|16|TRBV4-1
CASSQDLTEKYYEQYF
>TRBJ2-3|15|TRBV7-9
CASSLGDVFTDTQYF
>TRBJ2-1|16|TRBV28
CASSSGSSSSYNEQFF
>TRBJ2-7|14|TRBV5-6
CASSLVGTTYEQYF
>TRBJ2-1|11|TRBV7-6
CASSEDNEQFF
>TRBJ2-7|16|TRBV18
CASSPPRGQDLYEQYF
>TRBJ1-1|15|TRBV15
CATSNPTKMNTEAFF
>TRBJ2-7|14|TRBV29-1
CSVLIVDSPNEQYF
>TRBJ1-5|15|TRBV6-1
CASSEAFSGNQPQHF
>TRBJ1-2|13|TRBV29-1
CSVVFGTGLGYTF
>TRBJ2-7|14|TRBV7-9
CASSSLGSSYEQYF
>TRBJ2-1|12|TRBV7-9
CASSLLVDEQFF
>TRBJ2-1|16|TRBV7-9
CASSLSTSAAYNEQFF
>TRBJ1-2|16|TRBV7-3
CASSSNPQDRVTGYTF
>TRBJ2-1|13|TRBV29-1
CSAPWGEGDEQFF
>TRBJ2-7|10|TRBV25-1
CASSADEQYF
>TRBJ1-2|16|TRBV29-1
CSATGKSARGSYGYTF
>TRBJ1-5|13|TRBV28
CASSSESNQPQHF
>TRBJ2-5|12|TRBV18
CASSPDQETQYF
>TRBJ2-7|18|TRBV30
CAWSVRRGGLAGPYEQYF
>TRBJ2-7|13|TRBV5-4
CASSLAESYEQYF
>TRBJ2-7|11|TRBV29-1
CSVTDSYEQYF
>TRBJ2-7|12|TRBV9
CASSASSNEQYF
>TRBJ2-2|12|TRBV7-6
CASSRGGGELFF
>TRBJ2-5|14|TRBV18
CASSPPGQRETQYF
>TRBJ2-5|15|TRBV9
CASSVDGGIPETQYF
>TRBJ2-7|14|TRBV27
CASSLSLYSYEQYF